The next 4 T cell receptor beta chains were all read from a single sample in a study of Ad26.COV2.S vaccination and SARS-CoV-2 variants. Assay: immunoSEQ multiplex PCR; the TCRdb copy retains only in-frame clones and omits some. The sample carries 300,000 to 350,000 clones, around nine tenths recorded once. Treatment denoted: around 19 received Ad26.COV2.S at low or high dose, single or two shots; roughly five received placebo; per-sample allocation not given. Collection of samples fell on day 63 after the first vaccine or placebo injection. The sequenced sample was peripheral blood, obtained in a trial of Ad26.COV2.S vaccine versus placebo. The receptors originated from a person aged 18-65 years who received the Ad26.COV2.S COVID-19 vaccine or a placebo.

This chain joins TRBV4-2 and TRBJ2-7; 9 bases match TRBD1. Trimming removed 0 bases from V and 0 bases from J; junction bases left unmatched: 9. The length of the CDR3 is 18 residues. The germline V gene encodes CDR1 LGHNA and CDR2 YNFKEQ. The CDR3 is CASSQESRDRDSSYEQYF. CDR3 DNA: TGTGCCAGCAGCCAAGAGAGCCGGGACAGGGATAGCTCCTACGAGCAGTACTTC.

This clone was seen once. The genes are TRBV29-1 and TRBJ1-1; maybe TRBD1 (5 bases). The CDR3 runs to 11 residues. Trimming took off 4 bases at V and 7 bases at J, with 10 bases between the two ends. Germline V lookup: CDR1 SQVTM, CDR2 ANQGSEA. This chain's CDR3 is CSVVRRDEAFF. CDR3 DNA sequence: TGCAGCGTTGTTCGCAGGGATGAAGCTTTCTTT.

The chain employs TRBV24-1 and TRBJ1-2, with a tentative D call TRBD1 (5 bases). The germline V and J ends were trimmed by 4 bases and 4 bases, with 6 bases remaining between them. From germline, CDR1 is KGHDR and CDR2 SFDVKD. The CDR3 covers 12 residues. The CDR3 loop is CATSEGAYGYTF. As DNA, the CDR3 is TGTGCCACCAGTGAAGGGGCCTATGGCTACACCTTC.

The genes are TRBV20-1 and TRBJ2-7; unclear D gene. The CDR3 is 10 residues long. V lost 3 bases to trimming and J lost 5 bases, with 5 bases between them. The germline V gene encodes CDR1 DFQATT and CDR2 SNEGSKA (reference sequence). The DNA of the CDR3 is TGCAGTGCTAGCAGAAACGAGCAGTACTTC. This sequence encodes CSASRNEQYF.